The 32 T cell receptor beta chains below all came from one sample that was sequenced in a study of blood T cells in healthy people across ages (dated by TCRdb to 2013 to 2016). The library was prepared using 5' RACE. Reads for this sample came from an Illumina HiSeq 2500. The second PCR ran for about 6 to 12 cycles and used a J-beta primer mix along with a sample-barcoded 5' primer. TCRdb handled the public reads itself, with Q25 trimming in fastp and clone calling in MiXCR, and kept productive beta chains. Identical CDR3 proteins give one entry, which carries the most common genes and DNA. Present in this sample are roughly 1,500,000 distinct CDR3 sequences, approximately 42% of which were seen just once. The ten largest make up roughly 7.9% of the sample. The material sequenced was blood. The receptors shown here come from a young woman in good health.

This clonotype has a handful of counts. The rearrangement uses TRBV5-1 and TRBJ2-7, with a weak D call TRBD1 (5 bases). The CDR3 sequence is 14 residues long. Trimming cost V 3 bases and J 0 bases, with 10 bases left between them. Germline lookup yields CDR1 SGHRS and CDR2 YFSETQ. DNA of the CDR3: TGCGCCAGCAGCTCCGTGGACACCTCCTACGAGCAGTACTTC. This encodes CASSSVDTSYEQYF.

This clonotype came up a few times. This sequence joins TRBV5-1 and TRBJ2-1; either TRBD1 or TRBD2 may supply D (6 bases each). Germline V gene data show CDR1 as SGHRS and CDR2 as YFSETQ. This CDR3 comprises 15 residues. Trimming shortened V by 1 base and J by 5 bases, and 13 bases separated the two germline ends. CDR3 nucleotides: TGCGCCAGCAGCTTGAAGGAGGGGGGACACAATGAGCAGTTCTTC. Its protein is CASSLKEGGHNEQFF.

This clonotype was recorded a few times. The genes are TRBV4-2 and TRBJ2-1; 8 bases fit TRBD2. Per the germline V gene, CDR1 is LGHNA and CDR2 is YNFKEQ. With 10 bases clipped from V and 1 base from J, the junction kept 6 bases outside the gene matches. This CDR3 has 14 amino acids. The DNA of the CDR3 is TGTGCCACCCAGCGGGGGCCTTCCTACAATGAGCAGTTCTTC. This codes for CATQRGPSYNEQFF.

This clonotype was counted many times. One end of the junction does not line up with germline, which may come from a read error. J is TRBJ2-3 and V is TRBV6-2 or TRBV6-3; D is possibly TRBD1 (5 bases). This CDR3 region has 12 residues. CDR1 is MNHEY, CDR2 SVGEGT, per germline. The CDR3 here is CASRASTDTQYF. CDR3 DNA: TGCGCCAGCAGGGCTAGCACAGATACGCAGTATTTT.

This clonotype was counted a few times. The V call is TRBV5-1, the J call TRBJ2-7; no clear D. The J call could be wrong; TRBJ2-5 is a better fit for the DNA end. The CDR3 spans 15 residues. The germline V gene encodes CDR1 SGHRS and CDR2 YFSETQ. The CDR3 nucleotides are TGCGCCAGCGCTCCTCCCGACAAGATCCAAGAGACCCAGTACTTC. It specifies CASAPPDKIQETQYF.

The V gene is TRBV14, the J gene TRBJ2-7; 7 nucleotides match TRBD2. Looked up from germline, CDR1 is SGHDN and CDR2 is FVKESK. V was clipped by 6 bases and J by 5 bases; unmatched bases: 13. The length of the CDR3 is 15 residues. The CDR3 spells CASSLGGGAYHEQYF. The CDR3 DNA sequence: TGTGCCAGCAGTCTCGGGGGAGGGGCCTACCACGAGCAGTACTTC.

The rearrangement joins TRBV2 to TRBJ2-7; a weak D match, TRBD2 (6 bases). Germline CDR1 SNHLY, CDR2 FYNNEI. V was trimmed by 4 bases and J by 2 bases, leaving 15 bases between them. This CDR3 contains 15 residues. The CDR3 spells CASSASAGRTYEQYF. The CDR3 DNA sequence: TGTGCCAGCAGTGCGTCTGCGGGACGGACCTACGAGCAGTACTTC.

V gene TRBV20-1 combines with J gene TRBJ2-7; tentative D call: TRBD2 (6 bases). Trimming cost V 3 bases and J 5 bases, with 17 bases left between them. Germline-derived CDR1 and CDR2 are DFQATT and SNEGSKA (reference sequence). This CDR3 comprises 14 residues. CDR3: CSASFAGRGHEQYF. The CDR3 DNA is TGCAGTGCTAGTTTTGCGGGAAGAGGCCACGAGCAGTACTTC.

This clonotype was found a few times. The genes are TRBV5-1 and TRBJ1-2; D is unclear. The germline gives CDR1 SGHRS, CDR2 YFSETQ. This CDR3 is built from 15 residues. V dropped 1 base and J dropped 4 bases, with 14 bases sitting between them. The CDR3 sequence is CASSLNGELGYGYTF. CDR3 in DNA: TGCGCCAGCAGCTTGAACGGGGAGCTTGGCTATGGCTACACCTTC.

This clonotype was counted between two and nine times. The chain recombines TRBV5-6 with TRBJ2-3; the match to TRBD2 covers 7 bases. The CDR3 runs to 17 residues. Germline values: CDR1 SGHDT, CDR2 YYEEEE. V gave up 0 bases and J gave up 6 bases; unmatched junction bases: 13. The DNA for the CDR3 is TGTGCCAGCAGCTTGGTGGGAGCCGGGACTAATCGGGATACGCAGTATTTT. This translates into CASSLVGAGTNRDTQYF.

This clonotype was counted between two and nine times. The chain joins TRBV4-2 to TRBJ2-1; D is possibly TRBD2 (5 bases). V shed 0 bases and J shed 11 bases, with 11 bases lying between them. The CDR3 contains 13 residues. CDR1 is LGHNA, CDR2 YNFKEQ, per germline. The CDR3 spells CASSQDPSGKQFF. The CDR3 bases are TGTGCCAGCAGCCAAGATCCTTCGGGGAAGCAGTTCTTC.

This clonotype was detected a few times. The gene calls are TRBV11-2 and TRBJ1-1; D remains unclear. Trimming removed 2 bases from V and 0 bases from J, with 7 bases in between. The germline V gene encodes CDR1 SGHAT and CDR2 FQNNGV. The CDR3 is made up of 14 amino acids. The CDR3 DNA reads TGTGCCAGCAGCTTACCGCTCATGAACACTGAAGCTTTCTTT. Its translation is CASSLPLMNTEAFF.

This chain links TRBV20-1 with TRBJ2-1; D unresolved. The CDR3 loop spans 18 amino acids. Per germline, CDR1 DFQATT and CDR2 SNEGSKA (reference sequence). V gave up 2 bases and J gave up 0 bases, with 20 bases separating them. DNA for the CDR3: TGCAGTGCTAGAAACCCCCCTAAGCACACGAGCTCCTACAATGAGCAGTTCTTC. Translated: CSARNPPKHTSSYNEQFF.

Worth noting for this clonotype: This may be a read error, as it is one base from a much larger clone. CDR3 protein: CSVTSHHSCNEQFF. CDR3 bases: TGCAGCGTGACTAGTCATCACTCCTGCAATGAGCAGTTCTTC. This sequence joins TRBV29-1 and TRBJ2-1, with D possibly being TRBD2 (6 bases). Germline V CDR1 and CDR2: SQVTM, ANQGSEA. This CDR3 has 14 amino acids.

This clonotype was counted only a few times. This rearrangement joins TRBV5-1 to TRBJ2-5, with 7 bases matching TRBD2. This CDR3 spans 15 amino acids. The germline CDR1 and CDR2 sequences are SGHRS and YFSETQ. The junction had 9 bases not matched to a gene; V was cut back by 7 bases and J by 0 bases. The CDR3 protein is CASLFGGGHQETQYF. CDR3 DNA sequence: TGCGCCAGCCTTTTTGGGGGAGGGCACCAAGAGACCCAGTACTTC.

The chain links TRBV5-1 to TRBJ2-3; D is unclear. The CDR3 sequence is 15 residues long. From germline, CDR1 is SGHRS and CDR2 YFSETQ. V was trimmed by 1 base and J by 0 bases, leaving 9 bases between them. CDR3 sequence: CASSLRSQSTDTQYF. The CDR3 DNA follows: TGCGCCAGCAGCTTGAGGAGTCAAAGCACAGATACGCAGTATTTT.

CDR3 loop: CATSRAPSPTEFF. The DNA of the CDR3 is TGTGCCACCAGCAGAGCCCCTTCCCCAACGGAGTTCTTC. The chain links TRBV15 to TRBJ2-1; D is uncertain. The germline V gene encodes CDR1 LNHNV and CDR2 YYDKDF (reference sequence). V was shortened by 1 base and J by 14 bases, with 15 bases between the two germline ends. The CDR3 runs to 13 residues.

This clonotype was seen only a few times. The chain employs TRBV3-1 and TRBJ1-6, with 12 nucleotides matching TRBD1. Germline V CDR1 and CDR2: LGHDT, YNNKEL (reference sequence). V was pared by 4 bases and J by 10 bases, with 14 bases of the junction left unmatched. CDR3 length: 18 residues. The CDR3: CASSPNSGFGTGGSPLHF. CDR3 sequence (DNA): TGTGCCAGCAGCCCCAACAGTGGTTTCGGGACAGGGGGCTCACCCCTCCACTTT.

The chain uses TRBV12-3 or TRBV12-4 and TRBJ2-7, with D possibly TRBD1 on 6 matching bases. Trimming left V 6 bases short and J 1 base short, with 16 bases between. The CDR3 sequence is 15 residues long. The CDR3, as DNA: TGTGCCAGCAGCCCCAGGGGAAAGAGGTCCTACGAGCAGTACTTC. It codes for CASSPRGKRSYEQYF.

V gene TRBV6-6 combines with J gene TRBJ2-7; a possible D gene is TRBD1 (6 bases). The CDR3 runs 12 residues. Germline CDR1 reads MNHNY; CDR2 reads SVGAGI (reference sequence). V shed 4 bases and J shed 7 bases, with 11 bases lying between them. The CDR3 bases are TGTGCCAGCAGTTCTGACAGGAGTGAGCAGTACTTC. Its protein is CASSSDRSEQYF.

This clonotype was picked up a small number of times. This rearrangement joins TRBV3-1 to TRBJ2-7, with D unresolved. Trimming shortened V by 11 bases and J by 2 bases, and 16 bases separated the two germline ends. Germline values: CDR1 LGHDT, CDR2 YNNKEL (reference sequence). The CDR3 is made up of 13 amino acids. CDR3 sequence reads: CACGSTQTYEQYF. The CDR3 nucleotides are TGTGCCTGTGGCTCAACCCAAACCTACGAGCAGTACTTC.

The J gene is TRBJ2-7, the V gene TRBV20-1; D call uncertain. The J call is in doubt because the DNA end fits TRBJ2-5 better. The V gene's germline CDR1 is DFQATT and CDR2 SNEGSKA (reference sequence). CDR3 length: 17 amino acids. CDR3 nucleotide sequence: TGCAGTGCTAGAGATCGGGTCAAGGTTGCCCCGAGAGAGACCCAGTACTTC. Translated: CSARDRVKVAPRETQYF.

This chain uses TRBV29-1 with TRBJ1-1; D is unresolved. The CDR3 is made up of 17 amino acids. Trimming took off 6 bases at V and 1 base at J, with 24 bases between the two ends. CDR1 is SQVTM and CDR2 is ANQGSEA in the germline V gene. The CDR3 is CSVRSGVNSPSNTEAFF. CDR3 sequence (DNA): TGCAGCGTGCGTAGTGGGGTCAATTCTCCCTCGAACACTGAAGCTTTCTTT.

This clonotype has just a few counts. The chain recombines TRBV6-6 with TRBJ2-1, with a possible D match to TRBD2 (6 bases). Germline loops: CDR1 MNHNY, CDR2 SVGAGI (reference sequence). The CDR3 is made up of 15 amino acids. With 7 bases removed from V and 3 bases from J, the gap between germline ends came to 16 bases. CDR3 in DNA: TGTGCCAGCACCCCCGGGACTCAAATCTACAATGAGCAGTTCTTC. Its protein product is CASTPGTQIYNEQFF.

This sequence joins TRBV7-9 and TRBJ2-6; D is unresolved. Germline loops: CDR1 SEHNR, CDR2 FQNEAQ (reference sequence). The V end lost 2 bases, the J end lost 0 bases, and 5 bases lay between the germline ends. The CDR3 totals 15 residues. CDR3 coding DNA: TGTGCCAGCAGCTTACAGGCCTCTGGGGCCAACGTCCTGACTTTC. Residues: CASSLQASGANVLTF.

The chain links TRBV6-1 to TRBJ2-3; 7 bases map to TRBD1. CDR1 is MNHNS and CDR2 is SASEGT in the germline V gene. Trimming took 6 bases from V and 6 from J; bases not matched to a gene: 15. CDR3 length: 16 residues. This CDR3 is CASRLTGTAPWDTQYF. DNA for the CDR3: TGTGCCAGCAGACTTACCGGGACAGCACCCTGGGATACGCAGTATTTT.

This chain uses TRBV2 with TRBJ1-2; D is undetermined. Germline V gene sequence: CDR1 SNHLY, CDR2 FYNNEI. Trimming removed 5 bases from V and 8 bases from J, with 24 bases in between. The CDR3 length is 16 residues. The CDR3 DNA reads TGTGCCAGCAGTATAACCCCTGCAGGAACTATAAGGGGCTACACCTTC. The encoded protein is CASSITPAGTIRGYTF.

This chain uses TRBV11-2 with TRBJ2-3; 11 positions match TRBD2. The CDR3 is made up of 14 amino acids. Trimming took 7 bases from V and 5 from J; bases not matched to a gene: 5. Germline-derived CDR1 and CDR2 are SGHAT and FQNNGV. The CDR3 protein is CASKLAGGRDTQYF. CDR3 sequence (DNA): TGTGCCAGCAAGCTAGCGGGGGGACGAGATACGCAGTATTTT.

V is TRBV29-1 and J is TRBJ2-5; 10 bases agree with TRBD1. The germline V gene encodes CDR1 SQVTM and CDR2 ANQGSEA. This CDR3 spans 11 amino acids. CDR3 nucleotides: TGCCGCGGGGACAGGGGAGAGACCCAGTACTTC. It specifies CRGDRGETQYF. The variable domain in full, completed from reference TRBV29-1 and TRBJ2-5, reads SAVISQKPSRDICQRGTSLTIQCQVDSQVTMMFWYRQQPGQSLTLIATANQGSEATYESGFVIDKFPISRPNLTFSTLTVSNMSPEDSSIYLCRGDRGETQYFGPGTRLLVL.

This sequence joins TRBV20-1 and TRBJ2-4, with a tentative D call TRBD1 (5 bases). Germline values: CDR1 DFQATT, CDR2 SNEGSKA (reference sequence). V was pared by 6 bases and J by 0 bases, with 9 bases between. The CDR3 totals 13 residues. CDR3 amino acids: CSARDVAKNIQYF. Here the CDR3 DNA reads TGCAGTGCCAGGGATGTAGCCAAAAACATTCAGTACTTC.

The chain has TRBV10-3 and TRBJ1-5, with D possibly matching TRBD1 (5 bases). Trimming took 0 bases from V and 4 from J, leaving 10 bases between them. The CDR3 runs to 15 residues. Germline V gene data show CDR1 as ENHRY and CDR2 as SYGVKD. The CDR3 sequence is CAISESLGANQPQHF. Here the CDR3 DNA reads TGTGCCATCAGTGAGTCGTTAGGGGCTAATCAGCCCCAGCATTTT.

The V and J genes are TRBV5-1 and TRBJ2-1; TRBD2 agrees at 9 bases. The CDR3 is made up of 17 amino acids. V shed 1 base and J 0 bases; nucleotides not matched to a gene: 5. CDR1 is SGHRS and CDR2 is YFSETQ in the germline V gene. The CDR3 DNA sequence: TGCGCCAGCAGCTTGCCCCGGCGGGAGGGCTCCTACAATGAGCAGTTCTTC. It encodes CASSLPRREGSYNEQFF.